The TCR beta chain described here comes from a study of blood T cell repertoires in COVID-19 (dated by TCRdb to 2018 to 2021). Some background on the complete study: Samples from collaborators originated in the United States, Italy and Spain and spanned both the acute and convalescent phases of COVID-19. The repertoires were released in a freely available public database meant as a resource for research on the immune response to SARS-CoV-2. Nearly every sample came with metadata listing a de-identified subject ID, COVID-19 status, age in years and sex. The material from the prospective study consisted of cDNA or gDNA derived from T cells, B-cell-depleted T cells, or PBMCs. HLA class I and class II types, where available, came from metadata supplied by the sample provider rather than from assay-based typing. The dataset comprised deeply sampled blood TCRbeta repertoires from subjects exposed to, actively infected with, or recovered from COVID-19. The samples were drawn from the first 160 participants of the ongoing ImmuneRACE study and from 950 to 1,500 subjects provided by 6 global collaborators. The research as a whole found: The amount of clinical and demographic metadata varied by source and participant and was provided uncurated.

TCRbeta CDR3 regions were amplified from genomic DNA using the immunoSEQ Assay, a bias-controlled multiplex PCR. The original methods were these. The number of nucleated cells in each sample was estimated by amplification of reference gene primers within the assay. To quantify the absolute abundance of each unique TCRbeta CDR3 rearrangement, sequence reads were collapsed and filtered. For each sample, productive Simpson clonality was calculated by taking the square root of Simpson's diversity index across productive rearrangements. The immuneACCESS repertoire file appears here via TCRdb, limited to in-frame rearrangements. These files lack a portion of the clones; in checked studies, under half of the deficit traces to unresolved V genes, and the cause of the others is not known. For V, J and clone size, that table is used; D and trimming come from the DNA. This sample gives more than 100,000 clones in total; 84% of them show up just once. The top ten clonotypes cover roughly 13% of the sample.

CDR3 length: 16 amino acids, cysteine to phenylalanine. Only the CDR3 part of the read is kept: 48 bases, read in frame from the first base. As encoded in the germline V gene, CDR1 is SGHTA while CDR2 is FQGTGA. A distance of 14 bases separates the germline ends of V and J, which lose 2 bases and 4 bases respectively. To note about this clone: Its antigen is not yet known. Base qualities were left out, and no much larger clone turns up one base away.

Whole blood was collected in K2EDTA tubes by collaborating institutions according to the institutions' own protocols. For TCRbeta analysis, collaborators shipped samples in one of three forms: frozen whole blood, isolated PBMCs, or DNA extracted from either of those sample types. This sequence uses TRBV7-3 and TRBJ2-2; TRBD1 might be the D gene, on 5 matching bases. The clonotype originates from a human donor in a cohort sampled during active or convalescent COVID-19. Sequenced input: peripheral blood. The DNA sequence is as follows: TGTGCCAGCAGCTTAGGGGCAGGGTCGGGCACCGGGGAGCTGTTTTTT. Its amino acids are CASSLGAGSGTGELFF.